Below are 8 T cell receptor beta chains sequenced from a single sample in a study of blood T cell repertoires in COVID-19. Method: immunoSEQ multiplex PCR; TCRdb's copy keeps in-frame clones and lacks some. The repertoire includes over 150,000 clones, approximately 80% of them detected once, and roughly 9.2% sits in the top ten. The sample consisted of peripheral blood. The receptors originated from a woman older than 75 with active or convalescent COVID-19.

The chain couples TRBV6-2 or TRBV6-3 to TRBJ2-7; D perhaps matches TRBD1 (5 bases). The CDR3 runs to 15 residues. CDR1 and CDR2 from the germline V gene are MNHEY and SVGEGT. With 5 bases removed from V and 5 bases from J, the gap between germline ends came to 19 bases. The DNA of the CDR3 is TGTGCCAGCAGTACCCACCCCAGGGTTTCCCACGAGCAGTACTTC. Protein sequence: CASSTHPRVSHEQYF.

This clone has more than one count but fewer than ten. The rearrangement uses TRBV6-2 or TRBV6-3 and TRBJ2-7, with 7 bases aligning to TRBD1. Germline-derived CDR1 and CDR2 are MNHEY and SVGEGT. Trimming at V came to 6 bases and at J to 11 bases, leaving 7 bases not matched to a gene. This CDR3 spans 11 amino acids. The CDR3 protein is CASRYRQGEYF. In DNA, the CDR3 is TGTGCCAGCAGGTACCGACAGGGCGAGTACTTC.

This CDR3 is CASSPAQTIGGYTF. The CDR3, as DNA: TGCGCCAGCAGCCCCGCACAGACTATAGGTGGCTACACCTTC. This rearrangement joins TRBV4-3 to TRBJ1-2; unclear D gene. The CDR3 runs 14 residues. V lost 4 bases and J 7 bases, leaving 16 bases between the germline ends. Germline loops: CDR1 LGHNA, CDR2 YSLEER.

This clone was observed a few times. This chain links TRBV25-1 with TRBJ1-1; TRBD1 might be the D (5 bases). The germline V gene has CDR1 MGHDK and CDR2 SYGVNS. The CDR3 spans 13 residues. V gave up 5 bases and J gave up 0 bases, with 7 bases separating them. CDR3 DNA: TGTGCCAGCAGTTGGGGCGTGAACACTGAAGCTTTCTTT. Translating it yields CASSWGVNTEAFF.

This chain joins TRBV6-5 and TRBJ1-5, with TRBD1 matching over 7 bases. Germline CDR1 and CDR2: MNHEY and SVGAGI. This CDR3 has 15 amino acids. V lost 6 bases to trimming and J lost 6 bases; unmatched junction nucleotides: 11. The CDR3 DNA is TGTGCCAGCAGCTTACGAGGGGGCGAGGTTCAGCCCCAGCATTTT. Protein sequence: CASSLRGGEVQPQHF.

The rearrangement uses TRBV27 and TRBJ2-7; 8 bases agree with TRBD1. In germline, CDR1 is MNHEY, CDR2 SMNVEV (reference sequence). V dropped 5 bases and J dropped 0; count of bases not matched to a gene: 6. The CDR3 is made up of 15 amino acids. In DNA form, the CDR3 reads TGTGCCAGCAGTCTGGGACAGGAGAACTCCTACGAGCAGTACTTC. Its translation: CASSLGQENSYEQYF.

The J gene is TRBJ2-5, the V gene TRBV11-2, with D hard to call. The CDR3 has 14 amino acids. Germline V CDR1 and CDR2: SGHAT, FQNNGV. With 5 bases removed from V and 4 bases from J, the gap between germline ends came to 14 bases. The CDR3 protein is CASSPIQYGETQYF. The CDR3 nucleotides are TGTGCCAGCAGCCCAATTCAATACGGAGAGACCCAGTACTTC.

This chain links TRBV13 with TRBJ2-3, with 9 nucleotides matching TRBD2. V lost 4 bases and J lost 5; bases outside the gene matches: 13. The CDR3 has 17 residues. Germline CDR1 and CDR2: PRHDT and FYEKMQ (reference sequence). This chain's CDR3 is CASSSGPGLAKVDTQYF. The CDR3 DNA follows: TGTGCCAGCAGCTCCGGACCGGGACTAGCTAAAGTAGATACGCAGTATTTT.